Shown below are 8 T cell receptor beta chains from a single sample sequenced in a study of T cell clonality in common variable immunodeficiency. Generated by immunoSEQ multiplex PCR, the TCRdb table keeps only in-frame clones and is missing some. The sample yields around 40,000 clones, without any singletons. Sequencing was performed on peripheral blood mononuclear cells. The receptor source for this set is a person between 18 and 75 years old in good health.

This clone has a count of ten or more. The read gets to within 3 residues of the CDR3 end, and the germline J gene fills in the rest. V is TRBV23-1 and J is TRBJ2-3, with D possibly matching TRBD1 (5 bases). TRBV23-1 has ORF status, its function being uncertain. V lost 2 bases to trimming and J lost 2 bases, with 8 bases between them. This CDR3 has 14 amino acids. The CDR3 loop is CASSQKGPTDTQYF. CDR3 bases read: TGCGCCAGCAGTCAAAAGGGGCCCACAGATACG.

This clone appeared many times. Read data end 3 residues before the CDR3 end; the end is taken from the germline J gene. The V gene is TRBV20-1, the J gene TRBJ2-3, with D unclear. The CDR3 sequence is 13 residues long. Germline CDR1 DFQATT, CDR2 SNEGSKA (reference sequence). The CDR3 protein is CSARDPAAKAQYF. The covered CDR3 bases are TGCAGTGCTAGAGATCCGGCGGCGAAGGCG.

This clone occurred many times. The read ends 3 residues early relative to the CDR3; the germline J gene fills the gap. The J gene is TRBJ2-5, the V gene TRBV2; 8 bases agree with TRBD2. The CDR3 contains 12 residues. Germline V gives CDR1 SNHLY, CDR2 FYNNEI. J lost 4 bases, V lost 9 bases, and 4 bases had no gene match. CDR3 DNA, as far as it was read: TGTGCCAGTAGGCTAGCGGGAGAGACC. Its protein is CASRLAGET. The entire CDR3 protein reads CASRLAGETQYF.

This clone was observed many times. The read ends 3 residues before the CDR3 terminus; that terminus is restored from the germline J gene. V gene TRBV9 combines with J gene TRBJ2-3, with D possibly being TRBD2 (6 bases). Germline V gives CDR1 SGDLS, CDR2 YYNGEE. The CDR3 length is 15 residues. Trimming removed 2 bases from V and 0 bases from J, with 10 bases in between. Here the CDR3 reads CASSVETSSTDTQYF. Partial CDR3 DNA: TGTGCCAGCAGCGTGGAGACTAGTAGCACAGATACG.

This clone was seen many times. The CDR3 protein is CASRPTSGGESGELFF. Incomplete CDR3 DNA: TGCGCCAGCAGACCGACTAGCGGGGGCGAGAGCGGGGAG. The chain has TRBV5-1 and TRBJ2-2; 12 nucleotides match TRBD2. The sequence runs out 3 residues before the end of the CDR3; the remainder is reconstructed from the germline J gene. J lost 7 bases, V lost 5 bases, and 9 bases had no gene match. Germline V gene lookup returns CDR1 SGHRS and CDR2 YFSETQ. The CDR3 length is 16 residues.

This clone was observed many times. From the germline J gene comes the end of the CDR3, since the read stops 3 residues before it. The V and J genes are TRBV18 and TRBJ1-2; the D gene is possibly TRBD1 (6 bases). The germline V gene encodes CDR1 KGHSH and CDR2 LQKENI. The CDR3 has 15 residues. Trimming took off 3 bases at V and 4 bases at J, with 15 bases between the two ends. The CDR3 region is CASSPNNREGYGYTF. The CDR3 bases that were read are TGTGCCAGCTCACCTAATAACAGGGAAGGCTATGGC.

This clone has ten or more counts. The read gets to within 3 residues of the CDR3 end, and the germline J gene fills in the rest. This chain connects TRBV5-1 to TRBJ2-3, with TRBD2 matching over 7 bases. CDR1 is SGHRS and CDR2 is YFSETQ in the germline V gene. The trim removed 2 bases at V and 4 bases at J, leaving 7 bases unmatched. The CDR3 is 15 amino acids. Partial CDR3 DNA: TGCGCCAGCAGCTTCGGTTGGGGGGGGGCAGATACG. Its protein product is CASSFGWGGADT. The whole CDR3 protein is CASSFGWGGADTQYF.

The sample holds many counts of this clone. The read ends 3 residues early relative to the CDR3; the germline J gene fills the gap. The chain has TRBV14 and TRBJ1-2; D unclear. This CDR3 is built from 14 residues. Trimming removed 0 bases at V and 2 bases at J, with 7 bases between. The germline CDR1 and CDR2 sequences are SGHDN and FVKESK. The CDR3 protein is CASSQDQGNYGYTF. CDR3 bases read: TGTGCCAGCAGCCAAGATCAAGGGAACTATGGC. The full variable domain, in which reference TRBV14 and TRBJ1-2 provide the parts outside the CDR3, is EAGVTQFPSHSVIEKGQTVTLRCDPISGHDNLYWYRRVMGKEIKFLLHFVKESKQDESGMPNNRFLAERTGGTYSTLKVQPAELEDSGVYFCASSQDQGNYGYTFGSGTRLTVV.